This entry lists 20 T cell receptor beta chains sequenced from one sample in a study of early T cells in non-severe SARS-CoV-2 infection. TCRdb used MiXCR to reprocess the 5' RACE reads, holding one entry per CDR3 protein. The sample holds tens of thousands of distinct CDR3 sequences, about 15% seen once. The sequencing sample was made of whole blood. These receptor sequences come from an adult who was a healthcare worker with PCR-confirmed SARS-CoV-2 infection or an uninfected control (not recorded which).

This clonotype came up a few times. This chain joins TRBV12-3 or TRBV12-4 and TRBJ2-7, with TRBD1 identical over 8 bases. CDR3 size: 18 residues. Trimming at V came to 3 bases and at J to 4 bases, leaving 17 bases not matched to a gene. CDR3 amino acids: CASSFGTGALGPRYEQYF. The DNA of the CDR3 is TGTGCCAGCAGTTTCGGGACAGGTGCCCTCGGGCCGAGGTACGAGCAGTACTTC.

This sequence joins TRBV7-8 and TRBJ2-7; D unclear. The germline gives CDR1 SGHVS, CDR2 FQNEAQ. Trimming shortened V by 4 bases and J by 0 bases, and 4 bases separated the two germline ends. CDR3 size: 12 residues. The CDR3 sequence is CASSSNSYEQYF. Written as DNA, the CDR3 is TGTGCCAGCAGCTCGAACTCCTACGAGCAGTACTTC.

This clonotype was seen only a few times. V and J are TRBV5-1 and TRBJ1-3; no clear D. Germline V lookup: CDR1 SGHRS, CDR2 YFSETQ. The CDR3 spans 16 residues. V lost 0 bases, J lost 0 bases, and 10 bases lay in between. Here the CDR3 DNA reads TGCGCCAGCAGCTTGGACGTCGGGAGCTCTGGAAACACCATATATTTT. Translated, it gives CASSLDVGSSGNTIYF.

CDR3 sequence reads: CSADRGGPEAFF. The CDR3 DNA sequence: TGCAGTGCTGACCGGGGAGGCCCTGAAGCTTTCTTT. The chain has TRBV20-1 and TRBJ1-1; D is unclear. V lost 5 bases, J lost 6 bases, and 13 bases lay in between. CDR3 size: 12 residues. Germline CDR1 and CDR2: DFQATT and SNEGSKA (reference sequence).

The genes are TRBV7-9 and TRBJ2-7; D remains unclear. Germline lookup yields CDR1 SEHNR and CDR2 FQNEAQ (reference sequence). This CDR3 spans 10 amino acids. The germline V and J ends were trimmed by 8 bases and 2 bases, with 4 bases remaining between them. CDR3: CASDPYEQYF. DNA for the CDR3: TGTGCCAGCGATCCCTACGAGCAGTACTTC.

This clonotype came up a few times. The chain combines TRBV12-3 or TRBV12-4 with TRBJ2-7, with a tentative D call TRBD1 (5 bases). This CDR3 region has 12 residues. Trimming removed 8 bases at V and 0 bases at J, with 8 bases between. The CDR3 DNA is TGTGCCAGCGGGGCCTACTCCTACGAGCAGTACTTC. The encoded protein is CASGAYSYEQYF.

V usage is TRBV20-1 and J usage is TRBJ2-7; D is unresolved. The CDR3 spans 11 residues. Germline V gene data show CDR1 as DFQATT and CDR2 as SNEGSKA (reference sequence). The ends were cut back, 4 bases at V and 6 bases at J, with 10 bases in the middle. CDR3 coding DNA: TGCAGTGCTATTCTAGTTTCCGAGCAGTACTTC. Encoded protein: CSAILVSEQYF.

This chain connects TRBV28 to TRBJ1-2; D uncertain. Germline assignment: CDR1 MDHEN and CDR2 SYDVKM. CDR3 size: 12 residues. With 5 bases removed from V and 8 bases from J, the gap between germline ends came to 12 bases. The CDR3 nucleotides read TGTGCCAGCAGTCCAGGAGTGAGGGGCTACACCTTC. Encoded protein: CASSPGVRGYTF.

V usage is TRBV27 and J usage is TRBJ2-7, with D perhaps TRBD2 (6 bases). Germline CDR1 reads MNHEY; CDR2 reads SMNVEV (reference sequence). There are 15 residues in the CDR3. Trimming took off 5 bases at V and 4 bases at J, with 18 bases between the two ends. CDR3 in DNA: TGTGCCAGCAGTCCGTCCACTAGACGGGGGTACGAGCAGTACTTC. This translates into CASSPSTRRGYEQYF.

This clonotype was observed a handful of times. A read error may account for a junction end that differs from germline. The chain employs TRBV28 and TRBJ1-6, with 9 bases that match TRBD1. This CDR3 has 15 residues. CDR1 is MDHEN and CDR2 is SYDVKM in the germline V gene. CDR3 sequence reads: CASRPTGGIGSPLHF. CDR3 DNA: TGTGCCAGCAGACCAACAGGGGGCATAGGTTCACCCCTCCATTTT.

This clonotype has only a few counts. The chain links TRBV2 to TRBJ1-6; D possibly corresponds to TRBD1 (6 bases). The CDR3 is made up of 12 amino acids. Germline values: CDR1 SNHLY, CDR2 FYNNEI. V shed 10 bases and J shed 10 bases, with 14 bases lying between them. The CDR3 reads CATHRVRSPLHF. DNA for the CDR3: TGTGCCACCCACAGGGTGCGGTCACCCCTCCACTTT. Full variable domain (remainder filled in from reference TRBV2 and TRBJ1-6): EPEVTQTPSHQVTQMGQEVILRCVPISNHLYFYWYRQILGQKVEFLVSFYNNEISEKSEIFDDQFSVERPDGSNFTLKIRSTKLEDSAMYFCATHRVRSPLHFGNGTRLTVT.

This clonotype showed up many times. The rearrangement links TRBV3-1 to TRBJ2-5; 7 nucleotides agree with TRBD2. The CDR3 loop spans 13 amino acids. V lost 5 bases to trimming and J lost 3 bases; unmatched junction nucleotides: 3. The V gene's germline CDR1 is LGHDT and CDR2 YNNKEL (reference sequence). The CDR3 coding sequence is TGTGCCAGCAGCAGACTAGCAGAAGAGACCCAGTACTTC. It codes for CASSRLAEETQYF.

This clonotype was counted between two and nine times. The V call is TRBV7-2, the J call TRBJ2-3; possibly TRBD1 or TRBD2 for D (5 bases each). V lost 1 base, J lost 4 bases, and 15 bases lay in between. This CDR3 has 16 amino acids. Germline CDR1 and CDR2: SGHTA and FQGNSA. The CDR3 region has the DNA TGTGCCAGCAGCTTAGTCTTCGCGCGAGGGGCAGATACGCAGTATTTT. This translates into CASSLVFARGADTQYF.

This clonotype was seen repeatedly, ten times or more. This sequence joins TRBV27 and TRBJ1-2; TRBD1 might be the D (5 bases). Germline V gene sequence: CDR1 MNHEY, CDR2 SMNVEV (reference sequence). The CDR3 covers 16 residues. Trimming pared 5 bases from V and 8 bases from J, leaving 24 bases between. CDR3 sequence: CASSTAPGSHGYGYTF. The CDR3 nucleotides read TGTGCCAGCAGTACGGCACCAGGGAGTCACGGCTACGGCTACACCTTC.

In DNA form, the CDR3 reads TGCGCCAGCAGTGTTAGGCAGGCTTATGGCTACACCTTC. Translated, it gives CASSVRQAYGYTF. This chain joins TRBV10-2 and TRBJ1-2; D not certain. Germline-derived CDR1 and CDR2 are WSHSY and SAAADI. The CDR3 has 13 residues. Trimming shortened V by 4 bases and J by 5 bases, and 11 bases separated the two germline ends.

This clonotype was observed at least ten times. The chain has TRBV14 and TRBJ1-1; unclear D gene. Germline loops: CDR1 SGHDN, CDR2 FVKESK. The CDR3 loop spans 13 amino acids. Trimming pared 3 bases from V and 4 bases from J, leaving 9 bases between. The CDR3 sequence: CASSQGSATEAFF. The CDR3, as DNA: TGTGCCAGCAGCCAGGGGTCGGCCACTGAAGCTTTCTTT.

This clonotype was found a few times. The J gene is TRBJ1-1, the V gene TRBV27, with a possible D match to TRBD1 (6 bases). The CDR3 is 14 amino acids. From germline, CDR1 is MNHEY and CDR2 SMNVEV (reference sequence). V was pared by 3 bases and J by 7 bases, with 15 bases between. CDR3 amino acids: CASSLREGDGEAFF. CDR3 in DNA: TGTGCCAGCAGTTTGAGGGAGGGGGACGGTGAAGCTTTCTTT.

The sample holds a few counts of this clonotype. The J gene is TRBJ2-5, the V gene TRBV28; the match to TRBD2 covers 8 bases. The germline V gene has CDR1 MDHEN and CDR2 SYDVKM. Germline trimming cut 3 bases from V and 13 bases from J; bases unmatched to any gene: 10. This CDR3 is 13 amino acids long. The CDR3 spells CASSLLSGSPRYF. The CDR3 bases are TGTGCCAGCAGTTTGTTGAGCGGGAGCCCTCGGTACTTC.

This clonotype showed up many times. The V and J genes are TRBV19 and TRBJ1-5; D unresolved. V was shortened by 3 bases and J by 7 bases, with 7 bases between the two germline ends. The CDR3 extends over 12 amino acids. Looked up from germline, CDR1 is LNHDA and CDR2 is SQIVND (reference sequence). The CDR3, as DNA: TGTGCCAGTAGTATGCGGGCCCAGCCCCAGCATTTT. It translates to CASSMRAQPQHF.

The CDR3 DNA sequence: TGTGCCTGGAGTGAGGGAGTCGGCGACGAGCAGTACTTC. It is translated as CAWSEGVGDEQYF. This sequence joins TRBV30 and TRBJ2-7, with a possible D match to TRBD2 (5 bases). Germline CDR1 is GTSNPN and CDR2 is SVGIG (reference sequence). The CDR3 runs 13 residues. V was cut by 1 base and J by 5 bases, with 12 bases left in between.